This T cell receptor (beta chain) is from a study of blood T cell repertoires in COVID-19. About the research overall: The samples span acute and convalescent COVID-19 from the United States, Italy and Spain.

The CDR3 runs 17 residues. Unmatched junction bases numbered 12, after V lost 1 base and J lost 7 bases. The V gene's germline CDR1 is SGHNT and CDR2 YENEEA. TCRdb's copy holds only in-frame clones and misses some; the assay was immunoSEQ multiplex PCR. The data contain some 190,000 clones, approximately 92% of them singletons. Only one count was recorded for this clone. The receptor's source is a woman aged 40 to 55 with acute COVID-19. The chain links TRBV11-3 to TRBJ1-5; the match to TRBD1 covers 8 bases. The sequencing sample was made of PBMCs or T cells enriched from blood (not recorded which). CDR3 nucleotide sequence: TGTGCCAGCAGCTTAGTCAGGGGGCAGAGAGGGTACCAGCCCCAGCATTTT. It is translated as CASSLVRGQRGYQPQHF.